These 24 T cell receptor beta chains came from one sample sequenced in a study of early T cells in non-severe SARS-CoV-2 infection. MiXCR, run by TCRdb on the 5' RACE reads, gives a single entry per CDR3 protein. The sample consists of tens of thousands of distinct CDR3 sequences, over 9.5% of them appearing once. The sequencing here drew on whole blood, taken at baseline. The source is an adult who was a healthcare worker with PCR-confirmed SARS-CoV-2 infection or an uninfected control (not recorded which).

This clonotype was found a few times. The genes are TRBV10-2 and TRBJ2-5; 9 bases are a match to TRBD2. The trim removed 4 bases at V and 7 bases at J, leaving 10 bases unmatched. Germline CDR1 and CDR2: WSHSY and SAAADI. CDR3 length: 15 amino acids. The DNA for the CDR3 is TGCGCCAGCAGTGCGGGGACTAGCAGCCCAAGGACCCAGTACTTC. This sequence encodes CASSAGTSSPRTQYF.

This clonotype was observed many times. As DNA, the CDR3 is TGCAGTGCTAGGGACAGGGAAGGGGTAGAAAAACTGTTTTTT. Encoded protein: CSARDREGVEKLFF. The V gene is TRBV20-1, the J gene TRBJ1-4; 8 bases map to TRBD1. Germline CDR1 is DFQATT and CDR2 is SNEGSKA (reference sequence). V lost 3 bases and J lost 8; bases outside the gene matches: 8. The CDR3 is made up of 14 amino acids.

Many counts were recorded for this clonotype. The rearrangement links TRBV20-1 to TRBJ1-1, with a weak D call TRBD1 (5 bases). Germline CDR1 is DFQATT and CDR2 is SNEGSKA (reference sequence). The CDR3 covers 15 residues. Deletions cut 3 bases from V and 3 bases from J, with 17 bases between. CDR3 in amino acids: CSASVLKRGDTEAFF. CDR3 coding DNA: TGCAGTGCTAGCGTCCTTAAACGGGGGGACACTGAAGCTTTCTTT.

There are many counts of this clonotype. The CDR3 sequence is CASSAGTRGVEQYF. For the CDR3, the DNA is TGTGCCAGCAGCGCCGGGACTAGGGGTGTCGAGCAGTACTTC. The chain couples TRBV9 to TRBJ2-7; 8 bases align to TRBD2. There are 14 residues in the CDR3. V gave up 3 bases and J gave up 6 bases; unmatched junction bases: 8. From germline, CDR1 is SGDLS and CDR2 YYNGEE.

This clonotype was counted between two and nine times. The chain links TRBV5-1 to TRBJ2-5; D call uncertain. Per germline, CDR1 SGHRS and CDR2 YFSETQ. The CDR3 runs 15 residues. The V gene lost 4 bases and the J gene lost 4 bases, with 17 bases spanning the gap. CDR3 in DNA: TGCGCCAGCAGCCCCGGTAATCTCCGGGCAGAGACCCAGTACTTC. It is translated as CASSPGNLRAETQYF.

V usage is TRBV9 and J usage is TRBJ2-5; D ambiguous. Germline V gene sequence: CDR1 SGDLS, CDR2 YYNGEE. Trimming removed 2 bases at V and 5 bases at J, with 10 bases between. The CDR3 is 13 amino acids. CDR3 in amino acids: CASSVTFGETQYF. CDR3 DNA sequence: TGTGCCAGCAGCGTTACCTTCGGGGAGACCCAGTACTTC. The full variable domain, rest sourced from reference TRBV9 and TRBJ2-5, is DSGVTQTPKHLITATGQRVTLRCSPRSGDLSVYWYQQSLDQGLQFLIQYYNGEERAKGNILERFSAQQFPDLHSELNLSSLELGDSALYFCASSVTFGETQYFGPGTRLLVL.

This clonotype was observed a handful of times. The chain has TRBV12-3 or TRBV12-4 and TRBJ1-2, with TRBD1 as a possible D gene (6 bases). Trimming pared 4 bases from V and 6 bases from J, leaving 15 bases between. The CDR3 has 14 amino acids. The CDR3 protein is CASSSSTGRNGYTF. The DNA for the CDR3 is TGTGCCAGCAGTTCCTCCACAGGGAGGAATGGCTACACCTTC.

This clonotype was found a few times. The chain is built from TRBV5-5 and TRBJ1-3, with D maybe TRBD1 (5 bases). The germline V gene encodes CDR1 SGHKS and CDR2 YYEKEE (reference sequence). The CDR3 runs 16 residues. Trimming shortened V by 4 bases and J by 0 bases, and 14 bases separated the two germline ends. CDR3 residues: CASSTEGPYSGNTIYF. CDR3 sequence (DNA): TGTGCCAGCAGCACCGAGGGGCCTTACTCTGGAAACACCATATATTTT.

This clonotype was detected many times. V and J are TRBV6-4 and TRBJ2-1, with TRBD2 matching over 10 bases. V trimming: 0 bases; J trimming: 4 bases; junction bases outside the gene matches: 6. The CDR3 sequence is 17 residues long. The germline CDR1 and CDR2 sequences are MRHNA and SNTAGT. CDR3 residues: CASSDSSSSGGYNEQFF. DNA of the CDR3: TGTGCCAGCAGTGACTCGTCATCTAGCGGGGGTTACAATGAGCAGTTCTTC.

This clonotype has a handful of counts. This sequence joins TRBV24-1 and TRBJ2-1, with 7 bases lining up with TRBD1. V shed 4 bases, J shed 3 bases, and the junction held 8 bases outside the gene matches. Germline-derived CDR1 and CDR2 are KGHDR and SFDVKD. The CDR3 runs 16 residues. In DNA form, the CDR3 reads TGTGCCACCAGTGACCCCGGGACAGTAAACTACAATGAGCAGTTCTTC. It translates to CATSDPGTVNYNEQFF.

This clonotype was observed a handful of times. This rearrangement joins TRBV5-1 to TRBJ2-2; D may be TRBD1 or TRBD2 (6 bases each). The CDR3 contains 13 residues. Germline V gene lookup returns CDR1 SGHRS and CDR2 YFSETQ. With 6 bases removed from V and 3 bases from J, the gap between germline ends came to 9 bases. The CDR3 DNA sequence: TGCGCCAGCAAGGGGGAGGACACCGGGGAGCTGTTTTTT. Its protein product is CASKGEDTGELFF.

This clonotype has a count of ten or more. The chain links TRBV7-6 to TRBJ2-3; D unclear. CDR1 SGHVS and CDR2 FNYEAQ come from the germline V gene. With 2 bases removed from V and 2 bases from J, the gap between germline ends came to 8 bases. The CDR3 consists of 14 residues. CDR3: CASSLSGNTDTQYF. In nucleotides, the CDR3 is TGTGCCAGCAGCTTATCAGGAAACACAGATACGCAGTATTTT.

The V and J genes are TRBV29-1 and TRBJ2-1; D is undetermined. The germline V gene encodes CDR1 SQVTM and CDR2 ANQGSEA. The CDR3 has 14 residues. Trimming removed 2 bases from V and 6 bases from J, with 14 bases in between. The CDR3 DNA is TGCAGCGTTGAACCAAGGACCAGATTCAATGAGCAGTTCTTC. Protein product: CSVEPRTRFNEQFF.

The chain uses TRBV12-3 or TRBV12-4 and TRBJ2-1, with 8 bases lining up with TRBD2. The CDR3 covers 14 residues. V shed 8 bases and J 8 bases; nucleotides not matched to a gene: 11. CDR3 DNA: TGTGCCAGCCGCCTAGCGGGTCTGGGCCATGAGCAGTTCTTC. Its translation is CASRLAGLGHEQFF.

This clonotype was observed a few times. The rearrangement joins TRBV2 to TRBJ1-6, with 9 bases identical to TRBD1. The trim removed 6 bases at V and 6 bases at J, leaving 3 bases unmatched. This CDR3 contains 14 residues. The germline CDR1 and CDR2 sequences are SNHLY and FYNNEI. The CDR3 is CASRGQGFNSPLHF. CDR3 sequence (DNA): TGTGCCAGCAGGGGACAGGGCTTTAATTCACCCCTCCACTTT. Complete variable domain (other parts from reference TRBV2 and TRBJ1-6): EPEVTQTPSHQVTQMGQEVILRCVPISNHLYFYWYRQILGQKVEFLVSFYNNEISEKSEIFDDQFSVERPDGSNFTLKIRSTKLEDSAMYFCASRGQGFNSPLHFGNGTRLTVT.

The chain couples TRBV29-1 to TRBJ2-1; 7 bases line up with TRBD2. From germline, CDR1 is SQVTM and CDR2 ANQGSEA. Trimming took 4 bases from V and 7 from J; bases not matched to a gene: 1. CDR3 size: 11 residues. DNA of the CDR3: TGCAGCGTTGTCGGGAGGAATGAGCAGTTCTTC. It yields the protein CSVVGRNEQFF.

This clonotype has only a few counts. This chain connects TRBV10-2 to TRBJ2-7; TRBD1 aligns across 7 bases. The CDR3 runs 12 residues. Losses at the gene ends were 11 bases for V and 6 bases for J; bases not matched to a gene: 10. Looked up from germline, CDR1 is WSHSY and CDR2 is SAAADI. The CDR3 nucleotides are TGCGCCGGGTGGCCAGGGGGTGGCGAGCAGTACTTC. Protein product: CAGWPGGGEQYF.

The chain links TRBV7-6 to TRBJ2-1, with TRBD1 matching over 8 bases. The CDR3 covers 17 residues. Per the germline V gene, CDR1 is SGHVS and CDR2 is FNYEAQ. J gave up 0 bases and V 5 bases, and 9 bases lay outside the gene matches. This CDR3 reads CASSPLGQASSYNEQFF. The CDR3 coding sequence is TGTGCCAGCAGCCCGCTGGGACAGGCGAGCTCCTACAATGAGCAGTTCTTC.

This clonotype was seen at least ten times. This chain links TRBV10-3 with TRBJ2-7; maybe TRBD2 (5 bases). This CDR3 spans 14 amino acids. Germline loops: CDR1 ENHRY, CDR2 SYGVKD. The germline V and J ends were trimmed by 9 bases and 0 bases, with 15 bases remaining between them. CDR3 loop: CAIQQTGSSYEQYF. The CDR3, as DNA: TGTGCCATACAACAGACGGGGAGCTCCTACGAGCAGTACTTC.

This chain uses TRBV7-9 with TRBJ2-1; 12 positions match TRBD2. CDR3 length: 15 residues. V was clipped by 4 bases and J by 7 bases; unmatched bases: 5. Germline V gene lookup returns CDR1 SEHNR and CDR2 FQNEAQ (reference sequence). In nucleotides, the CDR3 is TGTGCCAGCAGCTCGGGACTAGCGGGCCTAAATGAGCAGTTCTTC. It yields the protein CASSSGLAGLNEQFF.

V and J are TRBV28 and TRBJ1-1; TRBD1 might be the D (5 bases). The CDR3 length is 14 residues. CDR1 and CDR2 (germline): MDHEN, SYDVKM. Trimming pared 3 bases from V and 4 bases from J, leaving 12 bases between. The CDR3 DNA reads as TGTGCCAGCAGTTTGCTGGGACGGGGCACTGAAGCTTTCTTT. Translated: CASSLLGRGTEAFF.

V gene TRBV10-3 combines with J gene TRBJ2-3; D uncertain. Germline V gene lookup returns CDR1 ENHRY and CDR2 SYGVKD. Trimming shortened V by 10 bases and J by 4 bases, and 18 bases separated the two germline ends. The CDR3 has 14 amino acids. For the CDR3, the DNA is TGTGCCACCCGCGATGGAAGGGATTCAGATACGCAGTATTTT. This codes for CATRDGRDSDTQYF.

The J gene is TRBJ2-5, the V gene TRBV6-2 or TRBV6-3; 8 nucleotides align to TRBD2. Germline trimming cut 6 bases from V and 4 bases from J; bases unmatched to any gene: 10. Germline CDR1 reads MNHEY; CDR2 reads SVGEGT. The CDR3 consists of 15 residues. CDR3 protein: CASRRNSGSGETQYF. Written as DNA, the CDR3 is TGTGCCAGCAGACGAAACAGCGGGAGCGGAGAGACCCAGTACTTC.

The table lists this clonotype with many counts. A read error is possible here, since a much larger clone lies one base away. The V gene is TRBV13, the J gene TRBJ2-7, with D perhaps TRBD2 (6 bases). The CDR3 totals 16 residues. The V gene's germline CDR1 is PRHDT and CDR2 FYEKMQ (reference sequence). V lost 3 bases, J lost 5 bases, and 20 bases lay in between. The CDR3: CASSFWGLGEENEQYF. In DNA, the CDR3 is TGTGCCAGCAGCTTTTGGGGTTTGGGGGAGGAAAACGAGCAGTACTTC.